Reported below is one TCR beta chain. These data originate in a study of blood T cell repertoires in COVID-19. The CDR3 contains 14 residues. The V end lost 4 bases, the J end lost 7 bases, and 14 bases lay between the germline ends. Germline-derived CDR1 and CDR2 are GTSNPN and SVGIG (reference sequence). Original methodology: Reference gene primer amplification yielded estimated nucleated cell counts. Generated by immunoSEQ multiplex PCR, the TCRdb table keeps only in-frame clones and is missing some. V and J calls and clone size follow that table, whereas D and trimming were derived from the DNA. The sample yields 250,000 to 300,000 clones, 85% to 90% seen once. Residents of approximately 25 US areas, aged roughly 18 to 89 years, made up the participants.

What was sequenced was PBMCs or T cells enriched from blood (not recorded which). The chain links TRBV30 to TRBJ1-6, with a tentative D call TRBD1 (6 bases). The clonotype was recovered from a man between 18 and 35 years old who had recovered from COVID-19. The CDR3 sequence is CAWILQGRNSPLHF. The DNA for the CDR3 is TGTGCCTGGATCTTACAGGGTCGCAATTCACCCCTCCACTTT.